This TCR beta chain derives from a study of early T cells in non-severe SARS-CoV-2 infection. Study details: The input, bulk RNA from unsorted whole blood, was sequenced, and chains were unpaired. General observations from the study: The matching step, a VDJdb search, favored anti-spike CD8 responses and missed private and CD4 specificities.

In germline, CDR1 is SGHRS, CDR2 YFSETQ. CDR3 length: 15 residues. Unique molecular identifiers (one per individual cDNA molecule) were attached. TCRdb reprocessed the 5' RACE reads with MiXCR, giving one entry per CDR3 protein. The sample includes about 44,000 distinct CDR3 sequences, 5.5% to 7.5% seen only once; the top ten take roughly an eighth. Worth noting for this clonotype: Its target is unknown. Germline is not matched at one junction end, which may reflect a read error.

The specimen was whole blood. The chain links TRBV5-1 to TRBJ2-6; no firm D call. The receptor was derived from an adult who was a healthcare worker with PCR-confirmed SARS-CoV-2 infection or an uninfected control (not recorded which). CDR3 sequence: CANSLVLSGANVLTF. The CDR3, as DNA: TGCGCCAACAGCTTGGTCCTCTCTGGGGCCAACGTCCTGACTTTC.